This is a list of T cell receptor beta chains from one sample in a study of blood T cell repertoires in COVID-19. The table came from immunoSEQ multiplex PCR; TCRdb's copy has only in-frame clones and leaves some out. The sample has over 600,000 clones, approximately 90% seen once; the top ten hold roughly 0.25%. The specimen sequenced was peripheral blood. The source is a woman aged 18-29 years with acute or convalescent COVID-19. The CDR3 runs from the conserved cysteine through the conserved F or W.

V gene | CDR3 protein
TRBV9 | CASSAGTVNQPQHF
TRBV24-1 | CATSDSDTSSTDTQYF
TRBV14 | CASSQDQAGLGLGTQYF
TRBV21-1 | CASSRDRGTEAFF
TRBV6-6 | CASSYSTWGQSGYTF
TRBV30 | CACNGRWGLTTNEKLFF
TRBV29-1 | CSAGQESYGYTF
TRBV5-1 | CASSRRDRGGTEAFF
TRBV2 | CASSEASGGGDTQYF
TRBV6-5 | CASSPTGFEQETQYF
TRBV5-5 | CASRIVQGARDTEAFF
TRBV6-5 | CASSYVLIQGNTEAFF
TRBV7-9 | CASSIGTSAGTDTQYF
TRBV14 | CASSPPGAGVPTEAFF
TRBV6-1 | CASSEWTGAYSNQPQHF
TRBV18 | CASSLLGQEGINGYTF
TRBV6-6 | CASTQDSSLTNSPLHF
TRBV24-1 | CATSDPGGYGKNEQFF
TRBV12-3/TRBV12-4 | CASSAIESYEQYF
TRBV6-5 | CASSYGSGTEAFF
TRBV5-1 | CASSLDGEYGYTF
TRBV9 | CASSLRTGLGGYTF
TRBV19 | CASSMGPRTGSHNEQFF
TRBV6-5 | CASSYYGGVTGELFF
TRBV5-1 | CASSSFRDRPNTGELFF
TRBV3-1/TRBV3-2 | CASSQDSRQGLYGYTF
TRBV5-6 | CASCTGLLNTEAFF
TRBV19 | CASSTIHRGSDGYTF
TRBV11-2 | CASSLDPTGVYGYTF
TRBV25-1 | CASSAGTGYGYTF
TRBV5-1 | CASSLQGLAGGGETQYF
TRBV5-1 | CASSPTGGEGTEAFF
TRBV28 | CASKISKADTQYF
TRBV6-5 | CASSYSSYPGGSPLHF
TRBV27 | CASSRRNYRGGPDGYTF
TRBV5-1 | CASSPDRGSGYTF
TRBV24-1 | CATSVAGVGYTF
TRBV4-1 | CASSQDPSGGLYNEQFF
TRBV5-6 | CASSSQGNYGYTF
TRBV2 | CASSADFNYGYTF
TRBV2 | CASSAQRAQTNTEAFF
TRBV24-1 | CATSDRSGGNQPQHF
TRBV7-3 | CASSLEGLAGQETQYF
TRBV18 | CASSHPGREGEKLFF
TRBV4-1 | CASSQVAGGGNEQFF
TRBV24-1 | CATASGGATYNEQFF
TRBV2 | CASSEPGQWTSYEQYF
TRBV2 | CASSADKYTIYF
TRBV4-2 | CASSRSGGPDTQYF
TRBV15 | CATSRVVSGELFF
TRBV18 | CASSPGTDSGNTIYF
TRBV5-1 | CASSSGVGSAEAFF
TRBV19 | CASSAYSGDYGYTF
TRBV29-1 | CSVRDTSYYGYTF
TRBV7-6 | CASSEAGTGVNMEQPQHF
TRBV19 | CASSIPFGGGPGDTQYF
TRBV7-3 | CASSPGGSGANVLTF
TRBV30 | CAWSKGAWGGELFF